What follows are 28 T cell receptor beta chains derived from one specimen sequenced in a study of blood T cell repertoires in COVID-19. TCRdb's table, derived via immunoSEQ multiplex PCR, lists solely in-frame clones and lacks some. The top ten clones hold approximately 2% of a sample with under 350,000 clones, roughly 90% of them seen once. The sequencing sample was made of PBMCs or T cells enriched from blood (not recorded which). These receptors originate from an older woman who had recovered from COVID-19.

V is TRBV21-1 and J is TRBJ1-5. TRBV21-1 is reported as a pseudogene. The CDR3 sequence is 17 residues long. Written as DNA, the CDR3 is TGTGCCAGCAGCGACGAGTGGGGGGTTGATAGCAATCAGCCCCAGCATTTT. It specifies CASSDEWGVDSNQPQHF.

The sample holds one count of this clone. The chain is built from TRBV28 and TRBJ1-4; 9 bases are a match to TRBD1. The V gene's germline CDR1 is MDHEN and CDR2 SYDVKM. The CDR3 has 14 residues. Trimming cost V 5 bases and J 7 bases; bases outside gene matches: 5. This chain's CDR3 is CASSRGTGLEKLFF. Written as DNA, the CDR3 is TGTGCCAGCAGTCGTGGGACAGGGCTTGAAAAACTGTTTTTT. The entire variable domain, with the rest obtained from reference TRBV28 and TRBJ1-4, is as follows: DVKVTQSSRYLVKRTGEKVFLECVQDMDHENMFWYRQDPGLGLRLIYFSYDVKMKEKGDIPEGYSVSREKKERFSLILESASTNQTSMYLCASSRGTGLEKLFFGSGTQLSVL.

The CDR3 sequence: CAISESGANYGYTF. The CDR3, as DNA: TGTGCCATCAGTGAGTCGGGAGCTAACTATGGCTACACCTTC. The V gene is TRBV10-3, the J gene TRBJ1-2; D gene uncertain. V lost 0 bases and J lost 0, with 5 bases in between. This CDR3 is built from 14 residues. Germline CDR1 and CDR2: ENHRY and SYGVKD.

This clone was counted only a few times. The chain links TRBV27 to TRBJ1-3; 8 bases line up with TRBD1. The CDR3 loop spans 14 amino acids. J was trimmed by 4 bases and V by 5 bases; bases with no gene match: 4. Germline assignment: CDR1 MNHEY and CDR2 SMNVEV (reference sequence). The CDR3 region is CASSQTGGGNTIYF. In DNA, the CDR3 is TGTGCCAGCAGTCAAACAGGGGGGGGAAACACCATATATTTT.

CDR3 protein: CASRKLTGGNTGELFF. The CDR3 DNA reads as TGTGCCAGCAGGAAACTTACAGGGGGGAACACCGGGGAGCTGTTTTTT. The chain is built from TRBV6-6 and TRBJ2-2; TRBD1 matches 8 bases. The ends lost 6 bases at V and 1 base at J; junction bases unmatched: 7. CDR3 length: 16 amino acids. The germline V gene has CDR1 MNHNY and CDR2 SVGAGI (reference sequence).

This chain links TRBV5-1 with TRBJ2-7; 8 nucleotides match TRBD1. There are 14 residues in the CDR3. Trimming cost V 4 bases and J 3 bases; bases outside gene matches: 6. Looked up from germline, CDR1 is SGHRS and CDR2 is YFSETQ. DNA of the CDR3: TGCGCCAGCAGCACAGGACAGGGAAGCTACGAGCAGTACTTC. Protein product: CASSTGQGSYEQYF.

The gene calls are TRBV6-5 and TRBJ2-2; possible D gene TRBD1, 6 bases. V lost 10 bases to trimming and J lost 6 bases, with 18 bases between them. From germline, CDR1 is MNHEY and CDR2 SVGAGI. The CDR3 has 14 residues. CDR3 in amino acids: CATNPQGWAGELFF. Here the CDR3 DNA reads TGTGCCACCAACCCCCAGGGGTGGGCCGGGGAGCTGTTTTTT.

This chain links TRBV5-6 with TRBJ2-1; 8 bases fit TRBD1. V lost 0 bases to trimming and J lost 4 bases; unmatched junction nucleotides: 6. The germline CDR1 and CDR2 sequences are SGHDT and YYEEEE. This CDR3 region has 16 residues. The CDR3 coding sequence is TGTGCCAGCAGCTTGGTAGGAACAGGGGGGTACAATGAGCAGTTCTTC. Amino acids: CASSLVGTGGYNEQFF.

V usage is TRBV7-3 and J usage is TRBJ2-3; 7 bases are shared with TRBD2. Per germline, CDR1 SGHTA and CDR2 FQGTGA. Trimming removed 4 bases from V and 0 bases from J; junction bases left unmatched: 7. The CDR3 length is 16 residues. DNA of the CDR3: TGTGCCAGCAGCTCGCCCGCGGGAGTTAGCACAGATACGCAGTATTTT. Its protein product is CASSSPAGVSTDTQYF.

The chain carries TRBV19 and TRBJ2-2, with 8 positions matching TRBD2. CDR1 is LNHDA and CDR2 is SQIVND in the germline V gene (reference sequence). The V segment lost 1 base and the J segment 8 bases; nucleotides outside the gene matches: 12. This CDR3 is 17 amino acids long. The CDR3 sequence: CASSIAVRAGGFGELFF. The CDR3 DNA reads as TGTGCCAGTAGTATAGCGGTACGGGCGGGAGGTTTTGGGGAGCTGTTTTTT.

The chain has TRBV6-1 and TRBJ1-6, with no clear D. The CDR3 has 15 residues. Looked up from germline, CDR1 is MNHNS and CDR2 is SASEGT. Deletions cut 3 bases from V and 7 bases from J, with 13 bases between. The CDR3: CASSDLGPRNSPLHF. CDR3 bases: TGTGCCAGCAGTGATCTCGGCCCCAGGAATTCACCCCTCCACTTT.

Note on this clone: The junction departs from the called germline gene at one end, perhaps through a read error. This chain joins TRBV3-1 (or the pseudogene TRBV3-2) and TRBJ2-3; 8 bases match TRBD1. Germline V CDR1 and CDR2: LGHDT, YNNKEL (reference sequence). The CDR3 runs to 12 residues. The CDR3 region has the DNA TGTGCCAGCAGCCTAAACAGGGGGTCTGAGGATTTT. Residues: CASSLNRGSEDF.

V is TRBV6-5 and J is TRBJ2-1; TRBD2 agrees at 10 bases. CDR1 and CDR2 (germline): MNHEY, SVGAGI. The J segment lost 10 bases and the V segment lost 7 bases, leaving 4 bases of the junction unmatched. This CDR3 is built from 12 residues. Here the CDR3 reads CASNRAGGEQFF. CDR3 coding DNA: TGTGCCAGCAATAGAGCGGGAGGGGAGCAGTTCTTC.

This clone was found once. The chain combines TRBV7-3 with TRBJ2-3; D unclear. V dropped 4 bases and J dropped 1 base, with 6 bases sitting between them. In germline, CDR1 is SGHTA, CDR2 FQGTGA. The CDR3 is made up of 13 amino acids. Here the CDR3 reads CASSSTGTDTQYF. The CDR3 bases are TGTGCCAGCAGCTCCACTGGCACAGATACGCAGTATTTT.

The CDR3: CATSDSRTSGGGYEQFF. The CDR3 bases are TGTGCCACCAGTGACTCCCGGACTAGCGGGGGGGGCTATGAGCAGTTCTTC. The chain has TRBV24-1 and TRBJ2-1, with 15 bases lining up with TRBD2. Germline assignment: CDR1 KGHDR and CDR2 SFDVKD. The CDR3 consists of 17 residues. Trimming took 4 bases from V and 8 from J; bases not matched to a gene: 8.

V and J are TRBV5-6 and TRBJ1-6; 11 nucleotides agree with TRBD1. This CDR3 comprises 14 residues. CDR1 is SGHDT and CDR2 is YYEEEE in the germline V gene. The junction had 2 bases not matched to a gene; V was cut back by 5 bases and J by 7 bases. CDR3 sequence reads: CASRDRGLNSPLHF. The CDR3 coding sequence is TGTGCCAGCAGGGACAGGGGGCTAAATTCACCCCTCCACTTT.

V and J are TRBV19 and TRBJ2-3; the match to TRBD2 covers 8 bases. The CDR3 length is 15 residues. J lost 2 bases, V lost 5 bases, and 6 bases had no gene match. Germline V gives CDR1 LNHDA, CDR2 SQIVND (reference sequence). CDR3 residues: CASSSRGGPTDTQYF. The CDR3 DNA is TGTGCCAGTAGTTCCCGGGGGGGGCCCACAGATACGCAGTATTTT.

This chain links TRBV7-9 with TRBJ1-2; maybe TRBD1 (6 bases). Germline assignment: CDR1 SEHNR and CDR2 FQNEAQ (reference sequence). This CDR3 contains 13 residues. The V end lost 2 bases, the J end lost 8 bases, and 12 bases lay between the germline ends. Here the CDR3 DNA reads TGTGCCAGCAGCTTATTACAGGGCGGGGGCTACACCTTC. Its translation is CASSLLQGGGYTF. Based on the CDR3 plus reference TRBV7-9 and TRBJ1-2, the full variable domain is DTGVSQNPRHKITKRGQNVTFRCDPISEHNRLYWYRQTLGQGPEFLTYFQNEAQLEKSRLLSDRFSAERPKGSFSTLEIQRTEQGDSAMYLCASSLLQGGGYTFGSGTRLTVV.

The rearrangement links TRBV6-5 to TRBJ2-7; the D gene is possibly TRBD1 (6 bases). V lost 8 bases and J lost 5, with 16 bases in between. Per the germline V gene, CDR1 is MNHEY and CDR2 is SVGAGI. This CDR3 has 13 residues. CDR3 residues: CASSLSGEHEQYF. The CDR3 DNA is TGTGCCAGCTCGCTCTCAGGGGAGCACGAGCAGTACTTC.

The V call is TRBV6-5, the J call TRBJ1-1; no clear D gene. Trimming stripped 6 bases from V and 7 bases from J, with 9 bases between. The CDR3 loop spans 11 amino acids. CDR1 and CDR2 from the germline V gene are MNHEY and SVGAGI. For the CDR3, the DNA is TGTGCCAGCAGAATAACAAATGAAGCTTTCTTT. This sequence encodes CASRITNEAFF.

The table lists this clone with a few counts. This rearrangement joins TRBV6-5 to TRBJ1-2; D gene ambiguous. V shed 0 bases and J shed 5 bases, with 13 bases lying between them. The CDR3 sequence is 15 residues long. In germline, CDR1 is MNHEY, CDR2 SVGAGI. CDR3 DNA sequence: TGTGCCAGCAGTTACTCCGAGCGGAATCCGTATGGCTACACCTTC. Translation gives CASSYSERNPYGYTF.

This clone was seen a single time. The V call is TRBV24-1, the J call TRBJ2-2, with D possibly being TRBD1 (5 bases). V lost 3 bases to trimming and J lost 3 bases, with 10 bases between them. The germline V gene has CDR1 KGHDR and CDR2 SFDVKD. This CDR3 spans 15 amino acids. The CDR3 loop is CATSDERGYTGELFF. In DNA, the CDR3 is TGTGCCACCAGTGATGAAAGGGGCTACACCGGGGAGCTGTTTTTT.

The chain employs TRBV11-3 and TRBJ1-1; no firm D call. V lost 0 bases to trimming and J lost 3 bases, with 20 bases between them. The germline V gene encodes CDR1 SGHNT and CDR2 YENEEA. This CDR3 is 18 amino acids long. The CDR3 loop reads CASSLDLLKEVCYTEAFF. For the CDR3, the DNA is TGTGCCAGCAGCTTAGATTTGTTGAAAGAGGTCTGCTACACTGAAGCTTTCTTT.

This chain uses TRBV19 with TRBJ1-2, with TRBD1 as a possible D gene (5 bases). The CDR3 contains 13 residues. V was shortened by 5 bases and J by 4 bases, with 11 bases between the two germline ends. Looked up from germline, CDR1 is LNHDA and CDR2 is SQIVND (reference sequence). DNA for the CDR3: TGTGCCAGTAGTGAACAGGCCCCCTATGGCTACACCTTC. Its protein is CASSEQAPYGYTF.

This clone has just one count. The genes are TRBV4-1 and TRBJ1-1; D remains ambiguous. CDR3 size: 15 residues. Per the germline V gene, CDR1 is MGHRA and CDR2 is YSYEKL. V was shortened by 1 base and J by 4 bases, with 13 bases between the two germline ends. The CDR3 loop reads CASSQVVEAGTEAFF. The DNA for the CDR3 is TGCGCCAGCAGCCAAGTTGTTGAGGCGGGCACTGAAGCTTTCTTT.

The CDR3 protein is CASRIAGQMNTEAFF. Written as DNA, the CDR3 is TGCGCCAGCAGAATCGCAGGACAAATGAACACTGAAGCTTTCTTT. The chain employs TRBV5-1 and TRBJ1-1; TRBD1 is a possible D gene (5 bases). The CDR3 loop spans 15 amino acids. Germline CDR1 SGHRS, CDR2 YFSETQ. With 5 bases removed from V and 0 bases from J, the gap between germline ends came to 14 bases.

The rearrangement uses TRBV6-5 and TRBJ1-5; possibly TRBD1 for D (6 bases). The CDR3 has 14 residues. Trimming took off 0 bases at V and 7 bases at J, with 10 bases between the two ends. Germline V gene lookup returns CDR1 MNHEY and CDR2 SVGAGI. The CDR3: CASSYSQGMQPQHF. The CDR3 nucleotides are TGTGCCAGCAGTTACTCCCAGGGGATGCAGCCCCAGCATTTT.

The CDR3 region has the DNA TGTGCCTCGACGGGGGGTGTTCCAATCTCTGGAAACACCATATATTTT. Translation gives CASTGGVPISGNTIYF. J is TRBJ1-3 and V is TRBV18; a weak D match, TRBD1 (5 bases). The CDR3 spans 16 residues. CDR1 KGHSH and CDR2 LQKENI come from the germline V gene. V was pared by 11 bases and J by 0 bases, with 20 bases between.